Sequencing of this T cell receptor (beta chain) was carried out in a study of blood T cell repertoires in COVID-19. In the study overall: PBMCs, B-cell-depleted T cells, or T cells were the source of the cDNA or gDNA that made up the material.

Method: immunoSEQ multiplex PCR; TCRdb's copy keeps in-frame clones and lacks some. The table includes about 94,000 clones, under 80% detected once. Recruited during active infection, patients (from Seattle) were subsequently followed longitudinally. V lost 1 base and J 1 base, leaving 11 bases between the germline ends. The germline V gene has CDR1 KGHSH and CDR2 LQKENI. The CDR3 length is 16 residues. This rearrangement joins TRBV18 to TRBJ2-1; the D gene is possibly TRBD2 (6 bases). The TCR sequence derives from a man between 65 and 85 years old with COVID-19, enrolled during active disease. What was sequenced was peripheral blood. CDR3 nucleotide sequence: TGTGCCAGCTCACCACTATCGGGGGTTTCCTACAATGAGCAGTTCTTC. It translates to CASSPLSGVSYNEQFF.